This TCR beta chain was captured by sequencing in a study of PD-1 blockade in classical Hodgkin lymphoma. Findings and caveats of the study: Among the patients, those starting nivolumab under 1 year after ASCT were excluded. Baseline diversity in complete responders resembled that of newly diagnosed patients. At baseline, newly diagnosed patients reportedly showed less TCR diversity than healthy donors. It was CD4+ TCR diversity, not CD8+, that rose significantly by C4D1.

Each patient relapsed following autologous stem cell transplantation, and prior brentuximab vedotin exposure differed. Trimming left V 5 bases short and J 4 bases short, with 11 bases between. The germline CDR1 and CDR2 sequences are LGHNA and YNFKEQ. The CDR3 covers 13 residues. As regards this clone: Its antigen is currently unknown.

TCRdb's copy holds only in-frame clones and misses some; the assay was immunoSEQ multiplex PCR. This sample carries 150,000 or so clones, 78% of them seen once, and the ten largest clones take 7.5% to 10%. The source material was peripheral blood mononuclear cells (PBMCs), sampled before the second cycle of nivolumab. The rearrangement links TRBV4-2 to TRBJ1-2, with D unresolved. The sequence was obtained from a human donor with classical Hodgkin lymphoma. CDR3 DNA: TGTGCCAGCAGCTTGGGAGGGTTCTATGGCTACACCTTC. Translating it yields CASSLGGFYGYTF.